What follows is one TCR beta chain and its context. Antigen unknown. The data were taken from a study of cytomegalovirus exposure and HLA in healthy donors. Study-wide background: Falling in the Caucasian-associated ancestry cluster were roughly 86% of around 370 genotyped donors. Study-wide results and caveats: Differences between HLA loci emerged in a later analysis of TCR association rates, with DRB1 most and HLA-C fewest.

PCR employed 60 Vbeta and 13 Jbeta primers. Profiling relied on immunoSEQ multiplex PCR, and the TCRdb table lists in-frame clones only, not all of them. The repertoire has about 200,000 clones, 81% of them found once; the top ten carry about 1.8%. Germline V gives CDR1 LGHNA, CDR2 YSLEER. The CDR3 sequence is 16 residues long. V shed 7 bases, J shed 2 bases, and the junction held 8 bases outside the gene matches. The gene calls are TRBV4-3 and TRBJ2-3, with TRBD2 matching 11 bases. The clonotype comes from a man aged 18 to 30 in good health and CMV-seronegative. Source material: PBMCs. The CDR3 nucleotides read TGCGCCAGCATGCTGGGACTAGCGGATAACACAGATACGCAGTATTTT. Protein product: CASMLGLADNTDTQYF.